This is a list of T cell receptor beta chains from one sample in a study of Graves' ophthalmopathy and Graves' hyperthyroidism. TCRdb analysed the multiplex PCR reads with MiXCR anew, one entry per CDR3 protein. The sample carries fewer than 650,000 distinct CDR3 sequences, roughly 20% recorded once. The sequencing sample was made of peripheral blood. The receptors here all came from a woman under 30 with stable Graves' hyperthyroidism. Some clones in this sample may be carry-over from other donors' samples. Each CDR3 is given with its conserved first and last residue. Fields, in order: V gene, J gene, CDR3 length, CDR3 protein.

V: TRBV24-1; J: TRBJ2-2; length: 16; CDR3: CATSDPGQGATGELFF
V: TRBV6-1; J: TRBJ1-1; length: 14; CDR3: CASSEFGTNTEAFF
V: TRBV28; J: TRBJ1-1; length: 16; CDR3: CASSLSLQVVSTEAFF
V: TRBV2; J: TRBJ2-5; length: 10; CDR3: CASTEETQYF
V: TRBV6-5; J: TRBJ2-5; length: 14; CDR3: CASSYSREQETQYF
V: TRBV3-1; J: TRBJ2-7; length: 15; CDR3: CASSPGTGWAYEQYF
V: TRBV27; J: TRBJ1-2; length: 13; CDR3: CASSGGVRYGYTF
V: TRBV11-2; J: TRBJ1-1; length: 16; CDR3: CASTEMEGARRAEAFF
V: TRBV27; J: TRBJ1-1; length: 17; CDR3: CASSPIPLRVMNTEAFF
V: TRBV30; J: TRBJ1-1; length: 15; CDR3: CAWKRGNLYYTEAFF
V: TRBV7-9; J: TRBJ2-7; length: 14; CDR3: CASSPELGIYEQYF
V: TRBV20-1; J: TRBJ1-6; length: 18; CDR3: CSAREWAGQGFYNSPLHF